The following is a TCR beta chain sequence with its context. The lymph nodes were axillary draining lymph nodes from breast cancer patients. V lost 8 bases to trimming and J lost 7 bases; unmatched junction nucleotides: 14. Germline-derived CDR1 and CDR2 are KGHDR and SFDVKD. The CDR3 spans 16 residues. This record belongs to a study of breast tumors, draining lymph nodes, adjacent tissues. MiXCR, applied by TCRdb to the multiplex PCR reads, yields one record per CDR3 protein. This sample has about 140,000 distinct CDR3 sequences; over 25% occur once, and the top ten carry about 2.3%. The chain combines TRBV24-1 with TRBJ2-7; 12 nucleotides align to TRBD1. The TCR was taken from a female donor with breast cancer. Some clones in this sample may be carry-over from other donors' samples. Sequencing input: axillary lymph node tissue. The CDR3 sequence: CATISPGTGGLREQYF. CDR3 sequence (DNA): TGTGCCACCATTTCGCCCGGGACAGGGGGCCTTCGAGAGCAGTACTTC.